This is a list of T cell receptor beta chains from one sample in a study of blood T cell repertoires in COVID-19. The method was immunoSEQ multiplex PCR; TCRdb's version includes in-frame clones alone and lacks a portion of them. The sample lists over 50,000 clones; approximately 73% were seen once. Sequencing was done on a sample of peripheral blood. Every receptor here comes from a woman aged 45-59 years with active or convalescent COVID-19. CDR3s include the opening cysteine and the closing phenylalanine or tryptophan. Fields, in order: V gene, J gene, CDR3 length, D gene, clone size, CDR3 protein, CDR3 DNA. The D gene is left open where the match is weak. Size tells how often a clone was seen (once, few, many) or the class of an expanded clone, and some rows leave it out.

v_call: TRBV7-9; j_call: TRBJ1-5; cdr3_length: 17; d_call: TRBD1; clone_size: once; cdr3_aa: CASSLGDSGYSNQPQHF; cdr3_nt: TGTGCCAGCAGCTTAGGGGACAGCGGCTATAGCAATCAGCCCCAGCATTTT
v_call: TRBV13; j_call: TRBJ2-3; cdr3_length: 17; d_call: TRBD2; clone_size: NA; cdr3_aa: CASSLVGASGSTDTQYF; cdr3_nt: TGTGCCAGCAGCTTAGTAGGTGCTAGCGGTAGCACAGATACGCAGTATTTT
v_call: TRBV25-1; j_call: TRBJ2-3; cdr3_length: 16; d_call: NA; clone_size: NA; cdr3_aa: CASTPSEPHSTDTQYF; cdr3_nt: TGTGCCAGCACCCCCTCGGAGCCCCACAGCACAGATACGCAGTATTTT
v_call: TRBV3-1/TRBV3-2; j_call: TRBJ2-1; cdr3_length: 18; d_call: NA; clone_size: NA; cdr3_aa: CASSHKAGAGASYNEQFF; cdr3_nt: TGTGCCAGCAGCCACAAGGCGGGGGCGGGAGCCTCCTACAATGAGCAGTTCTTC
v_call: TRBV12-3/TRBV12-4; j_call: TRBJ2-1; cdr3_length: 12; d_call: NA; clone_size: NA; cdr3_aa: CASSLLNNEQFF; cdr3_nt: TGTGCCAGCAGTTTACTAAACAATGAGCAGTTCTTC
v_call: TRBV3-1/TRBV3-2; j_call: TRBJ1-1; cdr3_length: 12; d_call: TRBD1; clone_size: NA; cdr3_aa: CASSPRQGEAFF; cdr3_nt: TGTGCCAGCAGCCCCCGACAGGGTGAAGCTTTCTTT
v_call: TRBV30; j_call: TRBJ2-3; cdr3_length: 17; d_call: TRBD2; clone_size: few; cdr3_aa: CAWSPPASGSVGDTQYF; cdr3_nt: TGTGCCTGGAGTCCCCCGGCTAGCGGGAGTGTGGGGGATACGCAGTATTTT
v_call: TRBV5-4; j_call: TRBJ1-2; cdr3_length: 14; d_call: NA; clone_size: NA; cdr3_aa: CASSLGGAGYGYTF; cdr3_nt: TGTGCCAGCAGCTTGGGGGGCGCAGGCTATGGCTACACCTTC
v_call: TRBV7-9; j_call: TRBJ2-1; cdr3_length: 14; d_call: NA; clone_size: NA; cdr3_aa: CASSFADSVGEQFF; cdr3_nt: TGTGCCAGCAGCTTTGCGGACTCAGTAGGTGAGCAGTTCTTC
v_call: TRBV12-3/TRBV12-4; j_call: TRBJ1-6; cdr3_length: 13; d_call: NA; clone_size: NA; cdr3_aa: CASSQRGNSPLHF; cdr3_nt: TGTGCCAGCAGCCAAAGAGGGAATTCACCCCTCCACTTT
v_call: TRBV4-1; j_call: TRBJ1-1; cdr3_length: 15; d_call: NA; clone_size: NA; cdr3_aa: CASSQDAGVNTEAFF; cdr3_nt: TGCGCCAGCAGCCAAGATGCGGGAGTGAACACTGAAGCTTTCTTT
v_call: TRBV3-1/TRBV3-2; j_call: TRBJ2-5; cdr3_length: 13; d_call: NA; clone_size: NA; cdr3_aa: CASSRTTAGTQYF; cdr3_nt: TGTGCCAGCAGCCGGACTACCGCAGGGACCCAGTACTTC
v_call: TRBV5-1; j_call: TRBJ2-1; cdr3_length: 15; d_call: NA; clone_size: NA; cdr3_aa: CASSLGGSPPDEQFF; cdr3_nt: TGCGCCAGCAGCTTGGGCGGTTCCCCCCCCGATGAGCAGTTCTTC
v_call: TRBV5-6; j_call: TRBJ1-3; cdr3_length: 16; d_call: NA; clone_size: NA; cdr3_aa: CASSSSDISTGNTIYF; cdr3_nt: TGTGCCAGCAGCTCCTCCGACATTTCGACTGGAAACACCATATATTTT
v_call: TRBV29-1; j_call: TRBJ2-3; cdr3_length: 13; d_call: TRBD2; clone_size: once; cdr3_aa: CSAAGGKADTQYF; cdr3_nt: TGCAGCGCCGCGGGGGGGAAGGCAGATACGCAGTATTTT
v_call: TRBV6-1; j_call: TRBJ2-1; cdr3_length: 16; d_call: NA; clone_size: NA; cdr3_aa: CASSAGRGSSYNEQFF; cdr3_nt: TGTGCCAGCAGTGCGGGACGGGGGAGCTCCTACAATGAGCAGTTCTTC
v_call: TRBV4-3; j_call: TRBJ2-5; cdr3_length: 16; d_call: TRBD2; clone_size: NA; cdr3_aa: CASSHTLAGDGETQYF; cdr3_nt: TGCGCCAGCAGCCACACGCTAGCGGGAGACGGAGAGACCCAGTACTTC
v_call: TRBV10-2; j_call: TRBJ2-7; cdr3_length: 14; d_call: TRBD2; clone_size: NA; cdr3_aa: CASSSGLALHEQYF; cdr3_nt: TGCGCCAGCAGTAGCGGACTAGCTCTCCACGAGCAGTACTTC
v_call: TRBV19; j_call: TRBJ2-3; cdr3_length: 14; d_call: TRBD2; clone_size: NA; cdr3_aa: CASSLAGGTDTQYF; cdr3_nt: TGTGCCAGTAGTCTGGCGGGAGGCACAGATACGCAGTATTTT
v_call: TRBV29-1; j_call: TRBJ1-2; cdr3_length: 12; d_call: NA; clone_size: few; cdr3_aa: CSVRSLDYGYTF; cdr3_nt: TGCAGCGTTCGTAGCCTAGACTATGGCTACACCTTC
v_call: TRBV7-7; j_call: TRBJ2-5; cdr3_length: 17; d_call: TRBD2; clone_size: once; cdr3_aa: CASSLGTSGRAEETQYF; cdr3_nt: TGTGCTAGCAGCTTAGGGACTAGCGGGAGGGCTGAAGAGACCCAGTACTTC
v_call: TRBV19; j_call: TRBJ2-7; cdr3_length: 14; d_call: TRBD1; clone_size: NA; cdr3_aa: CASSTRQGAGEQYF; cdr3_nt: TGTGCCAGTAGTACTCGACAGGGGGCGGGGGAGCAGTACTTC
v_call: TRBV3-1/TRBV3-2; j_call: TRBJ2-7; cdr3_length: 14; d_call: TRBD2; clone_size: NA; cdr3_aa: CASSLGLAGYEQYF; cdr3_nt: TGTGCCAGCAGCCTGGGACTAGCTGGGTACGAGCAGTACTTC
v_call: TRBV30; j_call: TRBJ1-1; cdr3_length: 13; d_call: TRBD1; clone_size: NA; cdr3_aa: CAWSPGTVREAFF; cdr3_nt: TGTGCCTGGAGTCCTGGGACAGTCCGGGAAGCTTTCTTT
v_call: TRBV30; j_call: TRBJ2-5; cdr3_length: 17; d_call: TRBD2; clone_size: NA; cdr3_aa: CAWSVGTSGRPGATQYF; cdr3_nt: TGTGCCTGGAGTGTGGGGACTAGCGGGAGGCCGGGCGCGACCCAGTACTTC
v_call: TRBV28; j_call: TRBJ2-1; cdr3_length: 16; d_call: TRBD1; clone_size: NA; cdr3_aa: CASSFRVTGSIGEQFF; cdr3_nt: TGTGCCAGCAGTTTTCGGGTGACAGGGAGTATCGGTGAGCAGTTCTTC
v_call: TRBV24-1; j_call: TRBJ1-2; cdr3_length: 14; d_call: NA; clone_size: NA; cdr3_aa: CATSDWGGYDGYTF; cdr3_nt: TGTGCCACCAGTGATTGGGGAGGGTATGATGGCTACACCTTC
v_call: TRBV27; j_call: TRBJ2-5; cdr3_length: 15; d_call: TRBD2; clone_size: NA; cdr3_aa: CASSPLAGVRETQYF; cdr3_nt: TGTGCCAGCAGTCCCCTAGCGGGAGTGCGGGAGACCCAGTACTTC
v_call: TRBV21-1; j_call: TRBJ2-3; cdr3_length: 14; d_call: NA; clone_size: NA; cdr3_aa: CASSNQGSADTQYF; cdr3_nt: TGTGCCAGCAGCAACCAGGGGTCGGCAGATACGCAGTATTTT
v_call: TRBV6-5; j_call: TRBJ1-2; cdr3_length: 14; d_call: NA; clone_size: NA; cdr3_aa: CASSPKDTFYGYTF; cdr3_nt: TGTGCCAGCAGTCCCAAGGACACATTCTATGGCTACACCTTC
v_call: TRBV5-1; j_call: TRBJ1-4; cdr3_length: 14; d_call: NA; clone_size: NA; cdr3_aa: CASSLQGREEKLFF; cdr3_nt: TGCGCCAGCAGCTTGCAAGGGAGGGAAGAAAAACTGTTTTTT
v_call: TRBV7-8; j_call: TRBJ1-4; cdr3_length: 14; d_call: NA; clone_size: NA; cdr3_aa: CASGGSASSEKLFF; cdr3_nt: TGTGCCAGCGGCGGATCGGCAAGTAGCGAAAAACTGTTTTTT
v_call: TRBV12-3/TRBV12-4; j_call: TRBJ2-7; cdr3_length: 13; d_call: NA; clone_size: NA; cdr3_aa: CASSGALLGEQYF; cdr3_nt: TGTGCCAGCAGTGGGGCCCTACTCGGTGAGCAGTACTTC
v_call: TRBV5-8; j_call: TRBJ2-2; cdr3_length: 15; d_call: NA; clone_size: NA; cdr3_aa: CASSLRGRSTGELFF; cdr3_nt: TGTGCCAGCAGCTTGCGGGGGAGAAGCACCGGGGAGCTGTTTTTT
v_call: TRBV7-8; j_call: TRBJ2-6; cdr3_length: 14; d_call: NA; clone_size: NA; cdr3_aa: CASSFPAGANVLTF; cdr3_nt: TGTGCCAGCAGCTTTCCAGCTGGGGCCAACGTCCTGACTTTC
v_call: TRBV4-3; j_call: TRBJ1-4; cdr3_length: 16; d_call: NA; clone_size: medium-sized; cdr3_aa: CASSQAQAATNEKLFF; cdr3_nt: TGCGCCAGCAGCCAAGCGCAGGCCGCAACTAATGAAAAACTGTTTTTT
v_call: TRBV30; j_call: TRBJ1-3; cdr3_length: 15; d_call: TRBD1; clone_size: NA; cdr3_aa: CAWRETGLSGNTIYF; cdr3_nt: TGTGCCTGGAGAGAGACAGGGCTCTCTGGAAACACCATATATTTT
v_call: TRBV24-1; j_call: TRBJ1-5; cdr3_length: 14; d_call: TRBD1; clone_size: NA; cdr3_aa: CATSDEGANQPQHF; cdr3_nt: TGTGCCACCAGTGACGAGGGGGCCAATCAGCCCCAGCATTTT
v_call: TRBV18; j_call: TRBJ2-1; cdr3_length: 13; d_call: TRBD1; clone_size: NA; cdr3_aa: CASSPDRAGEQFF; cdr3_nt: TGTGCCAGCTCACCCGACAGGGCTGGTGAGCAGTTCTTC
v_call: TRBV5-1; j_call: TRBJ1-3; cdr3_length: 14; d_call: NA; clone_size: NA; cdr3_aa: CASSLGSSGNTIYF; cdr3_nt: TGCGCCAGCAGCTTGGGCAGCTCTGGAAACACCATATATTTT
v_call: TRBV9; j_call: TRBJ1-5; cdr3_length: 13; d_call: NA; clone_size: NA; cdr3_aa: CASSVAPNQPQHF; cdr3_nt: TGTGCCAGCAGCGTAGCCCCAAATCAGCCCCAGCATTTT
v_call: TRBV10-1; j_call: TRBJ1-1; cdr3_length: 14; d_call: NA; clone_size: few; cdr3_aa: CASSEQGVNTEAFF; cdr3_nt: TGCGCCAGCAGTGAGCAGGGTGTGAACACTGAAGCTTTCTTT
v_call: TRBV5-8; j_call: TRBJ1-1; cdr3_length: 13; d_call: NA; clone_size: NA; cdr3_aa: CASSPGITTEAFF; cdr3_nt: TGTGCCAGCAGCCCGGGAATCACCACTGAAGCTTTCTTT
v_call: TRBV18; j_call: TRBJ1-2; cdr3_length: 15; d_call: TRBD1; clone_size: NA; cdr3_aa: CASSPRDRVPSGYTF; cdr3_nt: TGTGCCAGCTCACCCCGGGACAGGGTGCCGAGTGGCTACACCTTC
v_call: TRBV12-1; j_call: TRBJ1-6; cdr3_length: 13; d_call: NA; clone_size: NA; cdr3_aa: CASRSGGNSPLHF; cdr3_nt: TGTGCCAGCCGCTCAGGAGGAAATTCACCCCTCCACTTT
v_call: TRBV30; j_call: TRBJ1-1; cdr3_length: 13; d_call: NA; clone_size: NA; cdr3_aa: CAWSGTANTEAFF; cdr3_nt: TGTGCCTGGAGTGGGACAGCCAACACTGAAGCTTTCTTT
v_call: TRBV18; j_call: TRBJ2-2; cdr3_length: 19; d_call: TRBD2; clone_size: NA; cdr3_aa: CASSPNRLAGAPLAGELFF; cdr3_nt: TGTGCCAGCTCACCAAATCGACTAGCGGGAGCGCCGCTGGCCGGGGAGCTGTTTTTT
v_call: TRBV4-3; j_call: TRBJ1-4; cdr3_length: 12; d_call: NA; clone_size: NA; cdr3_aa: CASSQVEEKLFF; cdr3_nt: TGCGCCAGCAGCCAAGTTGAGGAAAAACTGTTTTTT
v_call: TRBV30; j_call: TRBJ2-1; cdr3_length: 13; d_call: NA; clone_size: NA; cdr3_aa: CAWSRTRANEQFF; cdr3_nt: TGTGCCTGGAGTCGTACCAGGGCCAATGAGCAGTTCTTC
v_call: TRBV10-3; j_call: TRBJ1-2; cdr3_length: 15; d_call: TRBD1; clone_size: NA; cdr3_aa: CAIRAGQGPGDGYTF; cdr3_nt: TGTGCCATCAGGGCGGGACAGGGCCCGGGGGATGGCTACACCTTC
v_call: TRBV3-1/TRBV3-2; j_call: TRBJ2-6; cdr3_length: 15; d_call: NA; clone_size: NA; cdr3_aa: CASSQERAGANVLTF; cdr3_nt: TGTGCCAGCAGCCAAGAACGGGCTGGGGCCAACGTCCTGACTTTC
v_call: TRBV11-2; j_call: TRBJ1-2; cdr3_length: 14; d_call: TRBD1; clone_size: NA; cdr3_aa: CASSSQGGYYGYTF; cdr3_nt: TGTGCCAGCAGCTCCCAGGGGGGATACTATGGCTACACCTTC
v_call: TRBV24-1; j_call: TRBJ2-7; cdr3_length: 13; d_call: NA; clone_size: once; cdr3_aa: CATSDGSVSEQYF; cdr3_nt: TGTGCCACCAGTGACGGTAGCGTGTCCGAGCAGTACTTC
v_call: TRBV10-3; j_call: TRBJ2-7; cdr3_length: 14; d_call: NA; clone_size: NA; cdr3_aa: CAISNNNPSYEQYF; cdr3_nt: TGTGCCATCAGTAACAACAACCCCTCCTACGAGCAGTACTTC
v_call: TRBV5-4; j_call: TRBJ2-7; cdr3_length: 15; d_call: TRBD2; clone_size: NA; cdr3_aa: CASSPAGTSGNEQYF; cdr3_nt: TGTGCCAGCAGCCCAGCCGGGACTAGCGGGAACGAGCAGTACTTC
v_call: TRBV7-8; j_call: TRBJ1-5; cdr3_length: 14; d_call: NA; clone_size: NA; cdr3_aa: CASSLGGGNQPQHF; cdr3_nt: TGTGCCAGCAGCTTAGGAGGAGGGAATCAGCCCCAGCATTTT
v_call: TRBV7-2; j_call: TRBJ1-2; cdr3_length: 13; d_call: NA; clone_size: NA; cdr3_aa: CASSQAGNSGYTF; cdr3_nt: TGTGCCAGCAGCCAGGCAGGGAATAGTGGCTACACCTTC
v_call: TRBV4-2; j_call: TRBJ2-3; cdr3_length: 17; d_call: NA; clone_size: NA; cdr3_aa: CASSQDEGRLLADTQYF; cdr3_nt: TGTGCCAGCAGCCAAGATGAAGGCAGACTTTTAGCAGATACGCAGTATTTT